Sequencing of this TCR beta chain was carried out in a study of blood T cell repertoires in COVID-19. The data were produced by immunoSEQ multiplex PCR, yet TCRdb's version contains in-frame clones alone and is incomplete. The sample records approximately 310,000 clones, about nine tenths being singletons. Trimming took 1 base from V and 7 from J, leaving 17 bases between them. The germline gives CDR1 LGHDT, CDR2 YNNKEL (reference sequence). The CDR3 totals 17 residues. The sequence was collected from a man aged 45-60 years with active or convalescent COVID-19. The rearrangement joins TRBV3-1 (or the pseudogene TRBV3-2) to TRBJ1-6, with D possibly matching TRBD1 (5 bases). Source material: peripheral blood. CDR3 region: CASSQAVGPLGNSPLHF. CDR3 nucleotide sequence: TGTGCCAGCAGCCAAGCGGTGGGGCCCCTTGGGAATTCACCCCTCCACTTT.